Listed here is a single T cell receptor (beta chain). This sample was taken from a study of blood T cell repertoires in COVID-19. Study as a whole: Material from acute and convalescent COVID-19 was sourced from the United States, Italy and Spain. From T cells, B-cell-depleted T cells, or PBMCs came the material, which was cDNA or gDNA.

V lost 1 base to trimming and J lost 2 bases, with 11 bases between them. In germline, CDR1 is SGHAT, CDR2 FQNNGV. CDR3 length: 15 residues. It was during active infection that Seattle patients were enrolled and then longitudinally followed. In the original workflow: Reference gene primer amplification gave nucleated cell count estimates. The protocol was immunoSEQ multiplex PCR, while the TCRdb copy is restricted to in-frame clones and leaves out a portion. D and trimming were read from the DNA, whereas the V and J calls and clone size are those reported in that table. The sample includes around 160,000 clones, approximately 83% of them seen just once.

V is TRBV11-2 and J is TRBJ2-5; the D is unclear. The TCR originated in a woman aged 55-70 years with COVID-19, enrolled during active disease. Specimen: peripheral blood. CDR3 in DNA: TGTGCCAGCAGCTTAGGGGTCATAGCTCAAGAGACCCAGTACTTC. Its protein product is CASSLGVIAQETQYF.